This T cell receptor beta chain emerged from a study of T cell responses to AZD1222 COVID-19 vaccine. Clones were sequenced by immunoSEQ multiplex PCR, and TCRdb holds only the in-frame ones, with some missing. Found here are 150,000 to 200,000 clones, under 95% of them singletons; the top ten hold 4.5% to 5.5%. This CDR3 is 15 amino acids long. Looked up from germline, CDR1 is SGHNT and CDR2 is YYREEE (reference sequence). Trimming took off 6 bases at V and 5 bases at J, with 18 bases between the two ends. The sequence derives from an adult who received the AZD1222 COVID-19 vaccine. The sample here was peripheral blood, taken 28 days after the second AZD1222 dose. V is TRBV5-4 and J is TRBJ2-1, with D perhaps given as TRBD1 or TRBD2 (5 bases each). The CDR3 protein is CASTRDLVGNNEQFF. For the CDR3, the DNA is TGTGCCAGCACCCGGGACCTCGTTGGCAACAATGAGCAGTTCTTC.